This T cell receptor beta chain was observed in a study of cytomegalovirus exposure and HLA in healthy donors. General study findings and limits: Across donors, sequencing depth was assumed by presence/absence analyses to be roughly uniform.

Healthy bone marrow donors formed the donor group. It was with 60 Vbeta and 13 Jbeta primers that the PCR ran. Repertoires were generated with immunoSEQ multiplex PCR, while TCRdb's copy carries only in-frame clones and drops some. The sample has over 150,000 clones, 80% to 85% seen once; the top ten hold over 1.5%. Comments on this clone: Its target is unknown.

Trimming at V came to 3 bases and at J to 0 bases, leaving 8 bases not matched to a gene. There are 16 residues in the CDR3. Germline loops: CDR1 SGHRS, CDR2 YFSETQ. The chain couples TRBV5-1 to TRBJ2-7, with 8 positions matching TRBD2. Sequencing was carried out using PBMCs. The TCR was taken from a man aged 50-59 years in good health and CMV-seronegative. The CDR3 region has the DNA TGCGCCAGCAGCTCAGGGAACGGGGGGGCCTCCTACGAGCAGTACTTC. Its translation: CASSSGNGGASYEQYF.